One sample yielded the 15 T cell receptor beta chains listed below, sequenced in a study of T cell responses to AZD1222 COVID-19 vaccine. TCRdb's table, derived via immunoSEQ multiplex PCR, lists solely in-frame clones and lacks some. The sample consists of around 44,000 clones, 80% to 90% of them appearing once. Here the sequenced sample was peripheral blood, taken 28 days after the second AZD1222 dose. The receptors come from an adult who received the AZD1222 COVID-19 vaccine.

The chain carries TRBV7-3 and TRBJ1-1; no definite D call. The CDR3 runs to 13 residues. Germline-derived CDR1 and CDR2 are SGHTA and FQGTGA. V dropped 0 bases and J dropped 4 bases, with 6 bases sitting between them. The CDR3 is CASSLTVVTEAFF. Here the CDR3 DNA reads TGTGCCAGCAGCTTAACGGTCGTCACTGAAGCTTTCTTT.

The chain recombines TRBV6-5 with TRBJ2-3; TRBD2 matches at 8 bases. V lost 7 bases to trimming and J lost 1 base; unmatched junction nucleotides: 7. This CDR3 spans 15 amino acids. CDR1 MNHEY and CDR2 SVGAGI come from the germline V gene. In nucleotides, the CDR3 is TGTGCCAGCAACCGGGGGGGAAGGCGCACAGATACGCAGTATTTT. As protein: CASNRGGRRTDTQYF.

The chain recombines TRBV12-3 or TRBV12-4 with TRBJ1-5, with 7 positions matching TRBD1. The CDR3 is 13 residues long. With V trimmed by 9 bases and J by 4 bases, 6 bases remained unmatched. The CDR3 protein is CASRETGNQPQHF. The CDR3 coding sequence is TGTGCCAGTAGGGAGACAGGGAATCAGCCCCAGCATTTT.

The chain combines TRBV28 with TRBJ1-1, with D hard to call. Germline loops: CDR1 MDHEN, CDR2 SYDVKM. The CDR3 spans 12 residues. The V and J ends lost 3 bases and 11 bases respectively, with 13 bases between them. CDR3 nucleotide sequence: TGTGCCAGCAGTTTGGTCTCCCGATGGGCTTTCTTT. Its protein product is CASSLVSRWAFF.

This clone has only one observation. The CDR3 DNA sequence: TGCGCCAGCAGCCAAGGAGGTAGGGGGGAGCCCTTCAATGAGCAGTTCTTC. Residues: CASSQGGRGEPFNEQFF. The rearrangement uses TRBV4-1 and TRBJ2-1, with D perhaps assigned TRBD1 or TRBD2 (6 bases each). The ends were cut back, 1 base at V and 6 bases at J, with 19 bases in the middle. The length of the CDR3 is 17 residues. The germline V gene has CDR1 MGHRA and CDR2 YSYEKL.

The sample holds one count of this clone. The CDR3 DNA sequence: TGTGCCACCAGTGATCGGTTTGGGGGCACAGATACGCAGTATTTT. This sequence encodes CATSDRFGGTDTQYF. J is TRBJ2-3 and V is TRBV24-1, with no clear D. Germline lookup yields CDR1 KGHDR and CDR2 SFDVKD. V was trimmed by 3 bases and J by 1 base, leaving 10 bases between them. The CDR3 is made up of 15 amino acids.

This chain connects TRBV27 to TRBJ2-2, with D possibly being TRBD1 (6 bases). With 6 bases removed from V and 2 bases from J, the gap between germline ends came to 16 bases. The V gene's germline CDR1 is MNHEY and CDR2 SMNVEV (reference sequence). There are 16 residues in the CDR3. The DNA for the CDR3 is TGTGCCAGCAGAACAGGGTTTGACTCTAACACCGGGGAGCTGTTTTTT. It yields the protein CASRTGFDSNTGELFF.

This chain uses TRBV7-8 with TRBJ1-1; no firm D call. CDR3 length: 15 residues. With 3 bases removed from V and 2 bases from J, the gap between germline ends came to 13 bases. Germline V gene data show CDR1 as SGHVS and CDR2 as FQNEAQ. As DNA, the CDR3 is TGTGCCAGCAGCTTCCGCGGGAGACTAAACACTGAAGCTTTCTTT. Residues: CASSFRGRLNTEAFF.

This rearrangement joins TRBV28 to TRBJ2-5; 8 bases match TRBD1. CDR3 length equals 13 residues. V lost 6 bases, J lost 2 bases, and 2 bases stayed unmatched. Looked up from germline, CDR1 is MDHEN and CDR2 is SYDVKM. CDR3: CASRRQGQETQYF. CDR3 DNA: TGTGCCAGCAGGAGACAGGGGCAAGAGACCCAGTACTTC.

This clone was counted a few times. This chain joins TRBV19 and TRBJ1-1; 11 nucleotides agree with TRBD1. The CDR3 loop spans 16 amino acids. The germline V gene has CDR1 LNHDA and CDR2 SQIVND (reference sequence). V was pared by 6 bases and J by 8 bases, with 14 bases of the junction left unmatched. CDR3 DNA sequence: TGTGCCAGTAGCTCCGGGACAGGGGGTTGGTATCTGGAAGCTTTCTTT. It is translated as CASSSGTGGWYLEAFF.

This chain connects TRBV27 to TRBJ2-7; D not resolved. Germline V gene lookup returns CDR1 MNHEY and CDR2 SMNVEV (reference sequence). V was pared by 6 bases and J by 1 base, with 13 bases between. The CDR3 sequence is 14 residues long. The CDR3 DNA follows: TGTGCCAGCAGGAGACCGGGCCATTCCTACGAGCAGTACTTC. It codes for CASRRPGHSYEQYF.

The chain carries TRBV5-1 and TRBJ2-1, with TRBD1 matching 11 bases. CDR3 length: 16 amino acids. Germline V gene sequence: CDR1 SGHRS, CDR2 YFSETQ. Unmatched junction bases numbered 7, after V lost 4 bases and J lost 4 bases. The CDR3 protein is CASSQSGTGGYNEQFF. The CDR3 DNA reads TGCGCCAGCAGCCAATCCGGGACAGGGGGATACAATGAGCAGTTCTTC.

The chain has TRBV6-5 and TRBJ2-5; possibly TRBD2 for D (5 bases). The CDR3 sequence is 12 residues long. Trimming took off 2 bases at V and 4 bases at J, with 5 bases between the two ends. Germline V gives CDR1 MNHEY, CDR2 SVGAGI. The CDR3 spells CASSYEGETQYF. The CDR3 DNA sequence: TGTGCCAGCAGTTACGAGGGAGAGACCCAGTACTTC.

This chain connects TRBV7-2 to TRBJ2-7, with 11 positions matching TRBD2. The germline V gene encodes CDR1 SGHTA and CDR2 FQGNSA. Trimming cost V 5 bases and J 3 bases; bases outside gene matches: 12. The CDR3 has 17 residues. The CDR3 sequence: CASSTRFGTSGLYEQYF. CDR3 DNA sequence: TGTGCCAGCAGCACTCGATTCGGGACTAGCGGACTCTACGAGCAGTACTTC.

The chain combines TRBV30 with TRBJ1-6, with D unclear. The CDR3 length is 12 residues. Germline lookup yields CDR1 GTSNPN and CDR2 SVGIG (reference sequence). Trimming left V 4 bases short and J 10 bases short, with 11 bases between. The CDR3 reads CAWMRVASPLHF. The CDR3 DNA sequence: TGTGCCTGGATGCGGGTGGCGTCACCCCTCCACTTT.